This TCR beta chain appears in the sequencing data of a study of T cells after yellow fever vaccination. This clonotype appeared a few times. Its antigen is as yet unknown. The authors made TCR cDNA by 5'RACE template switching, adding a universal primer site and UMIs. Each CDR3 protein gets one entry after TCRdb re-called the 5' RACE reads with MiXCR. Here the sample spans about 580,000 distinct CDR3 sequences, approximately 16% being singletons. Study conclusions and caveats: A small share of clonotypes appeared in both CD4 and CD8 compartments. After the booster, 96% of CD4 and approximately 90% of CD8 primary-response clones were re-detected.

V lost 0 bases, J lost 5 bases, and 7 bases stayed unmatched. Germline CDR1 and CDR2: WNHNN and SYGVQD (reference sequence). The CDR3 runs 16 residues. The V call is TRBV10-1, the J call TRBJ2-3; TRBD2 agrees at 8 bases. This material consisted of PBMCs, taken more than 4 days after the first yellow fever vaccination. This TCR was sampled from a man between 18 and 29 years old who received the YFV17D yellow fever vaccine. The chain's CDR3 is CASSESRGGPGDTQYF. DNA of the CDR3: TGCGCCAGCAGTGAGTCTCGGGGGGGGCCGGGAGATACGCAGTATTTT.